What follows describes a single T cell receptor (beta chain). At least ten counts were recorded for this clonotype. Its target antigen remains unknown. The record has no base qualities; no much larger clone is one base away. Its CDR3 holds 13 amino acids, cysteine through phenylalanine. The kept DNA is CDR3 alone, 39 bases in frame from the first base. V gives up 5 bases and J gives up 4 bases, and the segment between their germline ends measures 9 bases. From the germline V gene (reference sequence), CDR1 is MNHEY and CDR2 is SMNVEV. This entry comes from a study of CD8 T cells in ankylosing spondylitis (dated by TCRdb to 2017 to 2019). Regarding the study in general: T cell receptor beta repertoires were profiled in healthy donors and ankylosing spondylitis patients so that disease-linked TCR variants could be found. In total, the full study cohort was made up of roughly 100 healthy donors and 25 to 30 ankylosing spondylitis patients. Peripheral blood was sampled, and synovial fluid was additionally collected from ankylosing spondylitis patients.

General conclusions and limits of the study: The disease-linked clones had a CD8+ phenotype and were found at relatively low frequencies in peripheral blood. A TCR beta motif made up of several highly homologous amino acid variants appeared to be characteristic of blood from ankylosing spondylitis patients. Some of the motif variants had been reported before in the synovial fluid and blood of reactive arthritis patients, a finding that suggests common disease-initiation mechanisms. The disease-linked clones were reported to be significantly enriched in matched synovial fluid samples from ankylosing spondylitis patients.

TCRdb names Illumina HiSeq 2500 as the instrument used. Quantitative 5'-RACE with molecular barcodes was the method used to prepare the TCR beta libraries. Concerning the study's data processing: To identify disease-linked TCR variants, a new computational method was used, one built on a probabilistic model of VDJ rearrangement. TCRdb reprocessing: public reads trimmed at Q25 with fastp, clones called with MiXCR, in-frame beta chains kept. All rows with the same CDR3 protein become a single entry with the most common DNA and genes. The V and J calls and clone size come from TCRdb's table, not from the authors' own analysis. This sample has roughly 150,000 distinct CDR3 sequences in its table, and 6% to 8.5% of those were observed once. Together, the top ten hold 12% of the sample.

The sample was blood, either unsorted or a sorted T cell fraction (not recorded which). Recombination linked TRBV27 to TRBJ1-5, with the D gene call left open. The clonotype comes from a female donor with ankylosing spondylitis or in good health (not recorded which). In nucleotide form, the sequence is TGTGCCAGCAGTCCCAACGAGAATCAGCCCCAGCATTTT. It encodes CASSPNENQPQHF.